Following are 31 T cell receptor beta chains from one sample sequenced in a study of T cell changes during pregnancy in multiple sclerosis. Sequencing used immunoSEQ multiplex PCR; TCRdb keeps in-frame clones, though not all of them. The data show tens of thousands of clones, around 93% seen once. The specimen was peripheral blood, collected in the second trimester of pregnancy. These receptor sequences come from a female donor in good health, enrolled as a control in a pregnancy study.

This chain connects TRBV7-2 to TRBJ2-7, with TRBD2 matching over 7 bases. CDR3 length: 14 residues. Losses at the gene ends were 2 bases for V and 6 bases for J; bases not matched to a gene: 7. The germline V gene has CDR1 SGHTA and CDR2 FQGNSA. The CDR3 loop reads CASSLYREGTEQYF. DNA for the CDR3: TGTGCCAGCAGCTTATATAGGGAGGGGACCGAGCAGTACTTC.

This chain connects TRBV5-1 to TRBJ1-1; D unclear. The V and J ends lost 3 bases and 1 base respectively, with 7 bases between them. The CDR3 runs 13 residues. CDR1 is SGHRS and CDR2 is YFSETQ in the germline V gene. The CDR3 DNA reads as TGCGCCAGCAGCTGGGAGGCGAACACTGAAGCTTTCTTT. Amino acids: CASSWEANTEAFF. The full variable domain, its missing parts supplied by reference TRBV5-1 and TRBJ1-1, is KAGVTQTPRYLIKTRGQQVTLSCSPISGHRSVSWYQQTPGQGLQFLFEYFSETQRNKGNFPGRFSGRQFSNSRSEMNVSTLELGDSALYLCASSWEANTEAFFGQGTRLTVV.

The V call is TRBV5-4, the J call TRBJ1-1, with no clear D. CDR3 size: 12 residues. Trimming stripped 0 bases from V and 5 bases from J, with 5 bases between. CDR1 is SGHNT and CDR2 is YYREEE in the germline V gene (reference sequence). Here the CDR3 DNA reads TGTGCCAGCAGCTTGGGGGCGACTGAAGCTTTCTTT. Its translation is CASSLGATEAFF.

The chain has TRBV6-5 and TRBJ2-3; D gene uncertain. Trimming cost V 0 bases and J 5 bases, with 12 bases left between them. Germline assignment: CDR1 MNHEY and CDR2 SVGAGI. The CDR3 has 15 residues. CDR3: CASSYSPPPGDTQYF. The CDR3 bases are TGTGCCAGCAGTTACTCGCCCCCCCCCGGAGATACGCAGTATTTT.

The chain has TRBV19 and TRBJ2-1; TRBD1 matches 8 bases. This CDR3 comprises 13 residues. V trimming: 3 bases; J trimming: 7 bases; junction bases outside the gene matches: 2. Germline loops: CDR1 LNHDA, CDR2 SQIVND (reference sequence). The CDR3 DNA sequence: TGTGCCAGTAGTATGGGACAGGTGAATGAGCAGTTCTTC. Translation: CASSMGQVNEQFF.

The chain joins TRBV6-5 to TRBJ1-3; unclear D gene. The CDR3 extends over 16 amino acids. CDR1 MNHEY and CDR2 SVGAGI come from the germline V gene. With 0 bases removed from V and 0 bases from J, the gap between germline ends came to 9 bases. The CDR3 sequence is CASSYSGGFSGNTIYF. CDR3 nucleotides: TGTGCCAGCAGTTACTCGGGAGGGTTCTCTGGAAACACCATATATTTT.

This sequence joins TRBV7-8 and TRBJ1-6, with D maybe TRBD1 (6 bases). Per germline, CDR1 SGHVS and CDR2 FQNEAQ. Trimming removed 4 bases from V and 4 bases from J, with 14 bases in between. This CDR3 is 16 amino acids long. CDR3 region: CASSSQSRGYNSPLHF. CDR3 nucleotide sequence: TGTGCCAGCAGCTCTCAATCCAGGGGATATAATTCACCCCTCCACTTT.

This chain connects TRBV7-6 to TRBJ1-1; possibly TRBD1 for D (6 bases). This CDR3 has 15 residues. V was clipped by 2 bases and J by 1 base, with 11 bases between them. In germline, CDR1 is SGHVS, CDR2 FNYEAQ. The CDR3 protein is CASSLSTGTNTEAFF. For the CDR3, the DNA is TGTGCCAGCAGCTTATCAACAGGGACGAACACTGAAGCTTTCTTT. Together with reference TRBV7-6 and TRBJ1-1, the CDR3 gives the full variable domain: GAGVSQSPRYKVTKRGQDVALRCDPISGHVSLYWYRQALGQGPEFLTYFNYEAQQDKSGLPNDRFSAERPEGSISTLTIQRTEQRDSAMYRCASSLSTGTNTEAFFGQGTRLTVV.

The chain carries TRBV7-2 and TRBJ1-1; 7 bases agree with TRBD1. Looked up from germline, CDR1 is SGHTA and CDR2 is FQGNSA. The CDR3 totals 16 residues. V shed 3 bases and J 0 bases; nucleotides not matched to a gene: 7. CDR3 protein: CASSLGQINMNTEAFF. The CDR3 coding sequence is TGTGCCAGCAGCTTGGGACAGATAAACATGAACACTGAAGCTTTCTTT.

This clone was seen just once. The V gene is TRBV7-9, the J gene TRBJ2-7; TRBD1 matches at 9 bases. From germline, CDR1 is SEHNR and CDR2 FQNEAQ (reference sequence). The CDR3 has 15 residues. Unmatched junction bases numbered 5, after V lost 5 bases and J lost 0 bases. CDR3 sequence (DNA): TGTGCCAGCAGCCCACAGGGGGCGAGCTCCTACGAGCAGTACTTC. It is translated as CASSPQGASSYEQYF. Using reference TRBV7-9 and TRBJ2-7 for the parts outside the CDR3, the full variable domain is DTGVSQNPRHKITKRGQNVTFRCDPISEHNRLYWYRQTLGQGPEFLTYFQNEAQLEKSRLLSDRFSAERPKGSFSTLEIQRTEQGDSAMYLCASSPQGASSYEQYFGPGTRLTVT.

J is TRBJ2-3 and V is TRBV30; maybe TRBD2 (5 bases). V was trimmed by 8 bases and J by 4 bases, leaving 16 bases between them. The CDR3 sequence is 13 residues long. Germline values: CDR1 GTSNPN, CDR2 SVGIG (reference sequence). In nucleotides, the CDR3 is TGTGCCCAGACACAACAGAGGGCAGATACGCAGTATTTT. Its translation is CAQTQQRADTQYF.

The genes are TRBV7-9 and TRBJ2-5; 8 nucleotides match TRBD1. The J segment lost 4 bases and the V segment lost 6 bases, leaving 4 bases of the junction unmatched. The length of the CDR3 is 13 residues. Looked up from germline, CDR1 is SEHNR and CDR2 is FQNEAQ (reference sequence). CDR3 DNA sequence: TGTGCCAGCAGTACCAGGGGGCGAGAGACCCAGTACTTC. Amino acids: CASSTRGRETQYF.

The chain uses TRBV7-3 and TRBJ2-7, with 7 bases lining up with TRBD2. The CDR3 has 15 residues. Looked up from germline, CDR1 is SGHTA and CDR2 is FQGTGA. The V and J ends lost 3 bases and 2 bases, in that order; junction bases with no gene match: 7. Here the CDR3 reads CASSLGGGSTYEQYF. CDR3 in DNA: TGTGCCAGCAGCTTGGGCGGGGGAAGCACCTACGAGCAGTACTTC. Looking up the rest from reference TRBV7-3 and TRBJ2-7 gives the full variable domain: GAGVSQTPSNKVTEKGKYVELRCDPISGHTALYWYRQSLGQGPEFLIYFQGTGAADDSGLPNDRFFAVRPEGSVSTLKIQRTERGDSAVYLCASSLGGGSTYEQYFGPGTRLTVT.

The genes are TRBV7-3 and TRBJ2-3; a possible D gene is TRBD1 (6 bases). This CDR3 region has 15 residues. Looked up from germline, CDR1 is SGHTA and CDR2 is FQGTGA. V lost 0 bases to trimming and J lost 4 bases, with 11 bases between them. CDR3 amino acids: CASSLTVTGSDTQYF. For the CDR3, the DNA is TGTGCCAGCAGCTTAACGGTTACAGGGTCAGATACGCAGTATTTT.

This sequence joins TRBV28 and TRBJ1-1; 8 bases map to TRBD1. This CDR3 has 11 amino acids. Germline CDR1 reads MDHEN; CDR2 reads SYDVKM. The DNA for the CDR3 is TGTGTCGTCAGGGGGCACACTGAAGCTTTCTTT. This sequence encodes CVVRGHTEAFF.

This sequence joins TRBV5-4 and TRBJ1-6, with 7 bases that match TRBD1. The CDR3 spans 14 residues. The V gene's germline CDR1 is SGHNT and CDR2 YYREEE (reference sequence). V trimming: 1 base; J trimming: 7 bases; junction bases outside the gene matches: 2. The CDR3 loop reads CASSLQGENSPLHF. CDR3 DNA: TGTGCCAGCAGCTTGCAGGGGGAAAATTCACCCCTCCACTTT.

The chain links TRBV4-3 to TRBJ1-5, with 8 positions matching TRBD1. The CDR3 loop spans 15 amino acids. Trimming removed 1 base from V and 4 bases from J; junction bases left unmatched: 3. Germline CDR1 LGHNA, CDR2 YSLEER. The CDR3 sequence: CASSQGTGTNQPQHF. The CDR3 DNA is TGCGCCAGCAGCCAAGGGACAGGGACGAATCAGCCCCAGCATTTT.

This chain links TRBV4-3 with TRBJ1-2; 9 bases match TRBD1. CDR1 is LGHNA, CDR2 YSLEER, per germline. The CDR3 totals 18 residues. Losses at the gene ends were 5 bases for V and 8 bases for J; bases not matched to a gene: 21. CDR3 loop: CASSSQVGQGLLQLGYTF. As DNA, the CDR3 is TGCGCCAGCAGCTCCCAGGTGGGACAGGGATTGTTGCAGTTGGGCTACACCTTC.

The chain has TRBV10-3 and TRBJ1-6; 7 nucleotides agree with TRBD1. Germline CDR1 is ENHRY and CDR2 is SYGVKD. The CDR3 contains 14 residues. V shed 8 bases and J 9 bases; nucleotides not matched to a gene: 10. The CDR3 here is CAISSGQVGSPLHF. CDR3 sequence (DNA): TGTGCCATCTCTTCCGGACAGGTGGGTTCACCCCTCCACTTT.

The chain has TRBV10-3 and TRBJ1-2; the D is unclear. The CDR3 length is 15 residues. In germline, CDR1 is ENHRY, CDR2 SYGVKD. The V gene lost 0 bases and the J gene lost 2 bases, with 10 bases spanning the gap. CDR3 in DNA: TGTGCCATCAGTGAGTCACGGAGCAGCAACTATGGCTACACCTTC. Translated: CAISESRSSNYGYTF.

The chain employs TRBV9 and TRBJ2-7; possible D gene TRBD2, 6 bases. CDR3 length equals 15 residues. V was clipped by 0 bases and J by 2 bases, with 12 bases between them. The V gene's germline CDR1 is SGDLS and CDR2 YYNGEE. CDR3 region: CASSVAQGGPYEQYF. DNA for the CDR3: TGTGCCAGCAGCGTAGCGCAGGGAGGACCCTACGAGCAGTACTTC.

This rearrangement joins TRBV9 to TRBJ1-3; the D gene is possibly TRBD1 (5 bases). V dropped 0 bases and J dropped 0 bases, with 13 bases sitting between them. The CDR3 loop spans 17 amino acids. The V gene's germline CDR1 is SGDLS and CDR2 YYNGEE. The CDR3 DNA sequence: TGTGCCAGCAGCGTAGAATCAACAGGCTACTCTGGAAACACCATATATTTT. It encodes CASSVESTGYSGNTIYF. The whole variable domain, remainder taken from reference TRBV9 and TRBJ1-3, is DSGVTQTPKHLITATGQRVTLRCSPRSGDLSVYWYQQSLDQGLQFLIQYYNGEERAKGNILERFSAQQFPDLHSELNLSSLELGDSALYFCASSVESTGYSGNTIYFGEGSWLTVV.

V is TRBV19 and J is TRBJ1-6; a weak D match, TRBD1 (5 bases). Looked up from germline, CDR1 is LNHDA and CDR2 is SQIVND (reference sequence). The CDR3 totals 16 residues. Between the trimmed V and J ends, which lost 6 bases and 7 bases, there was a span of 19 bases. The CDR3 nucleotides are TGTGCCAGTAGGGGCGGGGTGGGGGTAGGGAATTCACCCCTCCACTTT. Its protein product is CASRGGVGVGNSPLHF.

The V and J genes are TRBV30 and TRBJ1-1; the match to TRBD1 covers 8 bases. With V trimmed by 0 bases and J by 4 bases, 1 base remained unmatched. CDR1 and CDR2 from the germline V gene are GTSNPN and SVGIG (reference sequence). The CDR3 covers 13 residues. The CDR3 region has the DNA TGTGCCTGGAGTGTAACAGGGGGCACTGAAGCTTTCTTT. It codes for CAWSVTGGTEAFF.

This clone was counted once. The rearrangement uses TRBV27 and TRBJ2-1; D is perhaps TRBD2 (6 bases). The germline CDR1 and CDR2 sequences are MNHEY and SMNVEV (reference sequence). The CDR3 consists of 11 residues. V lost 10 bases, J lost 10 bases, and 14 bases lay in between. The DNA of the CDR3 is TGTGCCACCACAGGAGGGGACGAGCAGTTCTTC. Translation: CATTGGDEQFF.

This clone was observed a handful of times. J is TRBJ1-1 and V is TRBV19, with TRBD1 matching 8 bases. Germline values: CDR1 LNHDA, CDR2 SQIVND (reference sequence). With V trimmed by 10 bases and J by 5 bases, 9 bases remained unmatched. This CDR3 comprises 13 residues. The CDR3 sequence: CATRTGRETEAFF. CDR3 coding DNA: TGTGCCACTCGGACAGGGAGGGAAACTGAAGCTTTCTTT.

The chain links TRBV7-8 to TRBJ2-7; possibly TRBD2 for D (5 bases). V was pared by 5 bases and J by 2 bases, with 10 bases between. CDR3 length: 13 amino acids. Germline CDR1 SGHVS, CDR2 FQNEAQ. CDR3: CASSPPGTYEQYF. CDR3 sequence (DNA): TGTGCCAGCAGCCCCCCGGGGACCTACGAGCAGTACTTC. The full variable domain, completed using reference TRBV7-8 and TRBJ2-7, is GAGVSQSPRYKVAKRGQDVALRCDPISGHVSLFWYQQALGQGPEFLTYFQNEAQLDKSGLPSDRFFAERPEGSVSTLKIQRTQQEDSAVYLCASSPPGTYEQYFGPGTRLTVT.

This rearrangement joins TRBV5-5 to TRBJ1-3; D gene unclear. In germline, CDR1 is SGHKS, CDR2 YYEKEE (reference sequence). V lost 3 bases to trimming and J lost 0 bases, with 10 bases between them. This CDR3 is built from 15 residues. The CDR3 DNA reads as TGTGCCAGCAGCTCCGGGGATCACTCTGGAAACACCATATATTTT. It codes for CASSSGDHSGNTIYF.

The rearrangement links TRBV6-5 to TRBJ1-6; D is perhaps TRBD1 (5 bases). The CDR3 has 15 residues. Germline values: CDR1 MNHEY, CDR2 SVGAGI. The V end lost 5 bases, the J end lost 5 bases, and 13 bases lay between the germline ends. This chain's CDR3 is CASSRFKGNNSPLHF. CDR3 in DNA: TGTGCCAGCAGTAGATTTAAGGGGAATAATTCACCCCTCCACTTT.

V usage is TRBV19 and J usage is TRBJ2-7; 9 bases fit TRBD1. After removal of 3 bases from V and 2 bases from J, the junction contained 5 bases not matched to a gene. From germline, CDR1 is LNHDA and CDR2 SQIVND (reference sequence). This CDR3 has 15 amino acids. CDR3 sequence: CASSIATGGTYEQYF. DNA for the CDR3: TGTGCCAGTAGTATCGCGACAGGGGGGACCTACGAGCAGTACTTC.

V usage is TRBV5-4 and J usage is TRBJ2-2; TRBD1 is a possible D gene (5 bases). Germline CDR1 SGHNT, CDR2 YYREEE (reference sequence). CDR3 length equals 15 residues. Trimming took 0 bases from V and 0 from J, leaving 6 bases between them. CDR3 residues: CASSLGQTNTGELFF. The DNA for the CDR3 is TGTGCCAGCAGCTTGGGACAGACGAACACCGGGGAGCTGTTTTTT. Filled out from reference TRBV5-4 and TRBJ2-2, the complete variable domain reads ETGVTQSPTHLIKTRGQQVTLRCSSQSGHNTVSWYQQALGQGPQFIFQYYREEENGRGNFPPRFSGLQFPNYSSELNVNALELDDSALYLCASSLGQTNTGELFFGEGSRLTVL.